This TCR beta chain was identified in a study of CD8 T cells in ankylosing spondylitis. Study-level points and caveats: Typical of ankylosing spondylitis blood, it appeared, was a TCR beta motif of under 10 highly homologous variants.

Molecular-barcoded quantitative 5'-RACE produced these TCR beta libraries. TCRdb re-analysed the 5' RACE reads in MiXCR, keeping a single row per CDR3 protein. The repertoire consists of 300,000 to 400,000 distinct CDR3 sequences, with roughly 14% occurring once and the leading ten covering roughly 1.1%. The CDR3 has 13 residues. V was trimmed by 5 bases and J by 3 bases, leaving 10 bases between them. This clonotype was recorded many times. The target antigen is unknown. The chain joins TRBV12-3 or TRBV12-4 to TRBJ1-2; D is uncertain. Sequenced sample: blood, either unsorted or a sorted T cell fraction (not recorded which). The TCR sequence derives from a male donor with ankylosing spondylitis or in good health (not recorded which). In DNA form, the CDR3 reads TGTGCCAGCAGTCTGGAGGGAGACTATGGCTACACCTTC. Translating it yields CASSLEGDYGYTF.